This is a list of T cell receptor beta chains from one sample in a study of shared clonotypes between healthy human individuals. Assay: immunoSEQ multiplex PCR; the TCRdb copy retains only in-frame clones and omits some. The table lists under 2,500,000 clones, about 94% of them singletons. Material: naive CD4+ T cells sorted from blood. These receptors all stem from a man between 18 and 29 years old in good health. The CDR3 runs from the conserved cysteine through the conserved F or W. Fields, in order: D gene, V gene, CDR3 protein. D genes are given only for firm matches.

D: .; V: TRBV28; CDR3: CASSLFGRGGEQFF
D: TRBD2; V: TRBV11-2; CDR3: CASSLRLAGGARDTQYF
D: .; V: TRBV5-6; CDR3: CASTLSPEMLSTF
D: .; V: TRBV4-1; CDR3: CASSQETDTQYF
D: TRBD2; V: TRBV18; CDR3: CASSPPISGGARAKNIQYF
D: TRBD1; V: TRBV6-6; CDR3: CASVWDKGARGYTF
D: .; V: TRBV30; CDR3: CAWRFGGVRETQYF
D: TRBD1; V: TRBV5-5; CDR3: CASSARQGAYYGYTF
D: .; V: TRBV5-1; CDR3: CASSRFQGSGANVLTF
D: .; V: TRBV21-1; CDR3: CASSKQDAGTEFYEQYF
D: .; V: TRBV5-1; CDR3: CASSLGRGTDTQYF
D: TRBD1; V: TRBV6-5; CDR3: CASSTDRVSGNTIYF
D: TRBD2; V: TRBV18; CDR3: CASSPRKGTSGRTDTQYF
D: TRBD2; V: TRBV4-3; CDR3: CASSQLAGEADTQYF
D: TRBD1; V: TRBV18; CDR3: CASSPGQGESGTQYF
D: TRBD2; V: TRBV19; CDR3: CASSEKAGAYNEQFF
D: .; V: TRBV6-1; CDR3: CASSEGGVAQYF
D: TRBD1; V: TRBV19; CDR3: CATQYTGRGESNYGYTF
D: .; V: TRBV7-2; CDR3: CASSLIQENYGYTF
D: TRBD2; V: TRBV11-2; CDR3: CASRRLAGGQGTQYF
D: .; V: TRBV27; CDR3: CASSLDWFTGELFF
D: .; V: TRBV7-3; CDR3: CASSLNSDGSYNSPLHF
D: .; V: TRBV5-6; CDR3: CASSADAGGAEAFF
D: .; V: TRBV4-3; CDR3: CASSQVRGSPLHF
D: .; V: TRBV5-1; CDR3: CASSLAPDIQYF
D: .; V: TRBV10-3; CDR3: CAISESGDVWYF
D: TRBD2; V: TRBV4-3; CDR3: CASSQEAGGYQETQYF
D: TRBD2; V: TRBV7-2; CDR3: CASSYGLAGIYEQYF
D: TRBD2; V: TRBV9; CDR3: CASSANRPLAGGRRVEIF
D: TRBD1; V: TRBV27; CDR3: CASSSDRASNQPQHF
D: .; V: TRBV7-8; CDR3: CASSLVGLRVRNTEAFF
D: .; V: TRBV5-6; CDR3: CASSRRQALNQPQHF
D: TRBD2; V: TRBV30; CDR3: CAWSYGLADGTDTQYF
D: .; V: TRBV7-6; CDR3: CASSLGPTPNQPQHF
D: TRBD1; V: TRBV7-2; CDR3: CASSLGAGGALNTEAFF
D: .; V: TRBV6-1; CDR3: CASSVSPYSGTPYEQYF
D: .; V: TRBV28; CDR3: CASSLTGRTGELFF
D: .; V: TRBV28; CDR3: CASRAGLSGYTF
D: TRBD1; V: TRBV5-1; CDR3: CASSPDRERSSPLHF
D: .; V: TRBV20-1; CDR3: CSATDSVGYTF
D: TRBD1; V: TRBV18; CDR3: CASSQSTGAKIYNEQFF
D: .; V: TRBV4-1; CDR3: CASSQDRGLYVSGANVLTF
D: .; V: TRBV10-3; CDR3: CAISVGTYEQYF
D: .; V: TRBV19; CDR3: CASSISNSPLHF
D: TRBD1; V: TRBV6-1; CDR3: CASHEGDRGQPQHF
D: .; V: TRBV29-1; CDR3: CSVVTDAGQYF
D: .; V: TRBV30; CDR3: CAWIRLIMGEQFF
D: .; V: TRBV5-1; CDR3: CASSLVGLNTEAFF
D: .; V: TRBV5-6; CDR3: CASSLASGQLNTGELFF
D: .; V: TRBV7-9; CDR3: CASSITGATDTQYF
D: TRBD1; V: TRBV10-2; CDR3: CASSRQGIDEQYF
D: .; V: TRBV18; CDR3: CASSPRTGSSYEQYF
D: .; V: TRBV4-1; CDR3: CASSQVLAGSPEETQYF
D: TRBD2; V: TRBV11-3; CDR3: CASSPGTSGRGETQYF
D: .; V: TRBV6-5; CDR3: CASTQGAEAFF
D: .; V: TRBV18; CDR3: CASSPGQSGPGYTF
D: .; V: TRBV19; CDR3: CASSISGAGGNNEQFF
D: .; V: TRBV5-8; CDR3: CASSPLRNTEAFF
D: .; V: TRBV4-1; CDR3: CASSQEASPPQFF
D: TRBD1; V: TRBV6-5; CDR3: CASSWGQGTGQPQHF